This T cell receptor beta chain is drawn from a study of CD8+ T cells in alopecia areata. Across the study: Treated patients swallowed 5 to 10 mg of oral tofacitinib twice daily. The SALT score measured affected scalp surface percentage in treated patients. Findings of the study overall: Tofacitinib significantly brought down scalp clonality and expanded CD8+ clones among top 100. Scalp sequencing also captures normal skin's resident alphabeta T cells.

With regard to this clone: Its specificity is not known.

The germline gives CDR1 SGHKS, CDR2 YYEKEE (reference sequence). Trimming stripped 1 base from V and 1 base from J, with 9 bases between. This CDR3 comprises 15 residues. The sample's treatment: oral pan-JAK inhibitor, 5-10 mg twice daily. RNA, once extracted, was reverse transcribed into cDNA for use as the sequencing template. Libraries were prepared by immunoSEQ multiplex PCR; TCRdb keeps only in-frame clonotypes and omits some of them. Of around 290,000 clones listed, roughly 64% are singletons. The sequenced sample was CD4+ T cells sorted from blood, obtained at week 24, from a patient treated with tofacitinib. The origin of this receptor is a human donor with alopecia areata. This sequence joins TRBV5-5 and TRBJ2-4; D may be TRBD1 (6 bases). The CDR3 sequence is CASSLQGTAKNIQYF. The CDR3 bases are TGTGCCAGCAGCTTGCAGGGGACGGCCAAAAACATTCAGTACTTC.